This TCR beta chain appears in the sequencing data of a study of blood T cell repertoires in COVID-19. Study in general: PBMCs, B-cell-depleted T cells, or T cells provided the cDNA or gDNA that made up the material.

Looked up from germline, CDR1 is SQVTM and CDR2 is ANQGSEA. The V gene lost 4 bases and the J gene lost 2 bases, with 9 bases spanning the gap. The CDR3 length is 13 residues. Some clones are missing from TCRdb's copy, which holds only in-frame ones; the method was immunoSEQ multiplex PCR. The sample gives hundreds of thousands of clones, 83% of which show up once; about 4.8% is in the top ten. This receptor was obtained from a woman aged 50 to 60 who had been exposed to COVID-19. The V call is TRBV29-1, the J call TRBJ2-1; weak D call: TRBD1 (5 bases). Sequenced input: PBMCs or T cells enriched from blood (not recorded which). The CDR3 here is CSVGQGTYNEQFF. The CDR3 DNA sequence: TGCAGCGTTGGTCAGGGAACCTACAATGAGCAGTTCTTC.